This T cell receptor beta chain was captured in a study of beta chain features in type 1 diabetes. Study results and caveats: Shortening that was moderate but significant affected the TCRB CDR3s of Type 1 diabetes patients in all four CD4+ subsets.

Germline values: CDR1 MNHEY, CDR2 SVGAGI. J was trimmed by 4 bases and V by 0 bases; bases with no gene match: 8. This CDR3 has 16 amino acids. As every portion of the isolated RNA was reverse transcribed, the sequencing read expressed TCRB transcripts. TCRdb's copy holds only in-frame clones and misses some; the assay was immunoSEQ multiplex PCR. The sample holds 38,000 or so clones; almost 65% are singletons and the top ten take around 2%. Comments on this clone: Antigen unknown.

Stem cell-like memory, regulatory, central memory and naive CD4+ cells were sorted via CD45RO/CCR7/CD25/CD127/CD95/CD27. This receptor was obtained from a woman under 40 in good health. The chain combines TRBV6-5 with TRBJ1-2; 7 nucleotides agree with TRBD1. The sample comprised Tregs from blood. CDR3 region: CASSYSNDRDSYGYTF. The CDR3 DNA reads as TGTGCCAGCAGTTACTCGAATGACCGGGACAGCTATGGCTACACCTTC.